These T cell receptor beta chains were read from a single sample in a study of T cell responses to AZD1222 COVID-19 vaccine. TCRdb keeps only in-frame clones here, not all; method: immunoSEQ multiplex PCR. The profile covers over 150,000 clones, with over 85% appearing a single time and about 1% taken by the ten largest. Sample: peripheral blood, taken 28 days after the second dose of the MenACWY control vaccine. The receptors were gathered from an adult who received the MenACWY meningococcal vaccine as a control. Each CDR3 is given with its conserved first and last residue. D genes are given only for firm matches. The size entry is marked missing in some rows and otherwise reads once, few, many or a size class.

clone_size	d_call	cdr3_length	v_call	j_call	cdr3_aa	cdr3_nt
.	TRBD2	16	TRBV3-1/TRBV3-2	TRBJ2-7	CASSETSGGPLIEQYF	TGTGCCAGCAGCGAGACTAGCGGGGGGCCTCTAATAGAGCAGTACTTC
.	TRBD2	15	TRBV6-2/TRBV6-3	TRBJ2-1	CASSRTSGRNNEQFF	TGTGCCAGCAGCCGTACTAGCGGGAGAAACAATGAGCAGTTCTTC
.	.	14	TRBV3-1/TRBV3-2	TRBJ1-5	CASSQEGVDRPQHF	TGTGCCAGCAGCCAAGAAGGGGTAGACCGGCCCCAGCATTTT
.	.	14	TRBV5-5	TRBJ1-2	CASSLEGFVGGYTF	TGTGCCAGCAGCTTGGAGGGGTTTGTCGGTGGCTACACCTTC
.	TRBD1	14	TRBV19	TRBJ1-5	CASSGGQSNQPQHF	TGTGCCAGTAGTGGGGGACAGAGCAATCAGCCCCAGCATTTT
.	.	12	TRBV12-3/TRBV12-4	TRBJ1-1	CASSDRYTEAFF	TGTGCCAGCAGTGACCGGTACACTGAAGCTTTCTTT
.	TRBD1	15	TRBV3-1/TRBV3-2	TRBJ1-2	CASSQDGGGGNGYTF	TGTGCCAGCAGCCAAGATGGGGGAGGGGGCAATGGCTACACCTTC
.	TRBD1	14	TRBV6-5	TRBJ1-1	CASSADRGTTEAFF	TGTGCCAGCAGCGCGGACAGGGGGACCACTGAAGCTTTCTTT
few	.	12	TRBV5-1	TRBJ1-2	CASSRTADGYTF	TGCGCCAGCAGCCGTACAGCGGATGGCTACACCTTC
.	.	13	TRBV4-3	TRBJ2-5	CASSQASFETQYF	TGCGCCAGCAGCCAAGCTAGCTTTGAGACCCAGTACTTC
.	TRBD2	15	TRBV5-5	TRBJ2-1	CASSASGGGANEQFF	TGTGCCAGCAGCGCTTCGGGCGGGGGGGCTAATGAGCAGTTCTTC
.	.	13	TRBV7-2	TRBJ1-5	CASSPGTFQPQHF	TGTGCCAGCAGCCCCGGGACTTTTCAGCCCCAGCATTTT
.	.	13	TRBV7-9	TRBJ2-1	CASSLPAWNEQFF	TGTGCCAGCAGCTTACCGGCGTGGAATGAGCAGTTCTTC
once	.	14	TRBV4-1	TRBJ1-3	CASSPYRVGNTIYF	TGCGCCAGCAGCCCCTACAGGGTGGGAAACACCATATATTTT
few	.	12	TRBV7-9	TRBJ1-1	CASRSRDGRAFF	TGTGCCAGCAGGTCCAGGGACGGTCGAGCTTTCTTT
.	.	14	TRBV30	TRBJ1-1	CAWSGGGVNTEAFF	TGTGCCTGGAGTGGAGGGGGGGTGAACACTGAAGCTTTCTTT
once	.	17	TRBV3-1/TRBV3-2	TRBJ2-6	CASSRGPSRSGANVLTF	TGTGCCAGCAGCCGCGGACCCAGCCGCTCTGGGGCCAACGTCCTGACTTTC
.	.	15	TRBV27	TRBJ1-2	CASSFLLGGGYGYTF	TGTGCCAGCAGTTTTCTCTTAGGGGGAGGCTATGGCTACACCTTC
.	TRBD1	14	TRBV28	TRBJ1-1	CASSSGGAGTEAFF	TGTGCCAGCAGCTCAGGGGGCGCAGGAACTGAAGCTTTCTTT
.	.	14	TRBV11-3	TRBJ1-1	CASSSDGPNTEAFF	TGTGCCAGCAGCTCAGACGGCCCGAACACTGAAGCTTTCTTT
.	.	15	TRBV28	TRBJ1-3	CASSSPGWRGNTIYF	TGTGCCAGCAGTTCCCCCGGGTGGCGGGGAAACACCATATATTTT
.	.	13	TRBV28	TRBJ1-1	CASSLGMNTEAFF	TGTGCCAGCAGTTTGGGCATGAACACTGAAGCTTTCTTT
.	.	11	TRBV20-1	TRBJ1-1	CSASRSTEAFF	TGCAGTGCTAGTAGGTCCACTGAAGCTTTCTTT
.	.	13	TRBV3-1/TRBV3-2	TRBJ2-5	CASASGLKETQYF	TGTGCCAGCGCATCGGGGCTGAAAGAGACCCAGTACTTC
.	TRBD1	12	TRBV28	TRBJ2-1	CASSYRGGEQFF	TGTGCCAGCAGTTACAGGGGCGGTGAGCAGTTCTTC
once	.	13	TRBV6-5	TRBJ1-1	CASSTEAARSAFF	TGTGCCAGCAGTACAGAGGCAGCTCGTTCCGCTTTCTTT
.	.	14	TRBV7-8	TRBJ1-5	CASSLAAANQPQHF	TGTGCCAGCAGCTTAGCGGCAGCTAATCAGCCCCAGCATTTT
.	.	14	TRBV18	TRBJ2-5	CASSSRHGQETQYF	TGTGCCAGCTCATCCCGGCACGGTCAAGAGACCCAGTACTTC
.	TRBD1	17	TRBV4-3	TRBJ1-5	CASSQDRGTGANQPQHF	TGCGCCAGCAGCCAAGATCGCGGGACAGGGGCAAATCAGCCCCAGCATTTT
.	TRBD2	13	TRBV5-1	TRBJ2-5	CASSPAGAETQYF	TGCGCCAGCAGCCCAGCGGGGGCGGAGACCCAGTACTTC
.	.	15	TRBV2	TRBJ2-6	CASKRDSPGANVLTF	TGTGCCAGCAAACGGGATAGTCCTGGGGCCAACGTCCTGACTTTC
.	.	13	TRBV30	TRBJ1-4	CAWSRGLNEKLFF	TGTGCCTGGAGTCGGGGACTGAATGAAAAACTGTTTTTT
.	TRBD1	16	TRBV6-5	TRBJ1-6	CASSWGDSSYNSPLHF	TGTGCCAGCAGTTGGGGGGACAGCTCCTATAATTCACCCCTCCACTTT
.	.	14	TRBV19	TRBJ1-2	CASSADSSRGGYTF	TGTGCCAGTAGTGCCGACAGTTCGCGAGGCGGCTACACCTTC
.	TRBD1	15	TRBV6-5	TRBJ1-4	CASSDRGLDNEKLFF	TGTGCCAGCAGCGACAGGGGGCTAGATAATGAAAAACTGTTTTTT
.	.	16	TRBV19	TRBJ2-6	CASSITGAAGANVLTF	TGTGCCAGTAGTATAACGGGGGCGGCTGGGGCCAACGTCCTGACTTTC
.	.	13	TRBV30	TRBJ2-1	CAWSPLRAHQQFF	TGTGCCTGGAGTCCTCTCCGGGCTCATCAGCAGTTCTTC
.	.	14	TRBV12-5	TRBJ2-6	CASGRGSGANVLTF	TGTGCTAGTGGGAGGGGATCTGGGGCCAACGTCCTGACTTTC
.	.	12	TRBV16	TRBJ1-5	CASSQNIQPQHF	TGTGCCAGCAGCCAAAATATTCAGCCCCAGCATTTT
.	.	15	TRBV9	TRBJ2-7	CASSVAPGSSYEQYF	TGTGCCAGCAGCGTAGCCCCCGGGAGCTCCTACGAGCAGTACTTC